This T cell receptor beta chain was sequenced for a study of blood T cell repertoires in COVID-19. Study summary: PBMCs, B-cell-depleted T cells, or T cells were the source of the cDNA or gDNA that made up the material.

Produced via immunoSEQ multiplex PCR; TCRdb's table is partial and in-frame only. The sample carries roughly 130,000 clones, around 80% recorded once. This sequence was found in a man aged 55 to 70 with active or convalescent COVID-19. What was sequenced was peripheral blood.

The CDR3 sequence: CASSSQPNQPQHF. DNA of the CDR3: TGCGCCAGCAGCTCACAGCCTAATCAGCCCCAGCATTTT. V is TRBV5-1 and J is TRBJ1-5; D unresolved. Trimming removed 3 bases at V and 4 bases at J, with 8 bases between. This CDR3 is 13 amino acids long. The germline V gene has CDR1 SGHRS and CDR2 YFSETQ.